A selection of T cell receptor beta chains follows, all from one sample in a study of sequential checkpoint blockade in melanoma. TCRdb's table, derived via immunoSEQ multiplex PCR, lists solely in-frame clones and lacks some. Of over 20,000 clones in the sample, 65% to 75% are singletons; the top ten hold under 20%. Sequenced material: CD8+ T cells sorted from blood (inferred from file names), taken from a patient given nivolumab and ipilimumab in sequence. The receptors here all came from a human donor with melanoma. Each CDR3 is given with its conserved first and last residue. A D gene is named only where the DNA matches it firmly. Expanded clones are given a class, and other clones once, few, many or no size at all.

D gene: TRBD2
clone size: -
V gene: TRBV19
J gene: TRBJ2-3
CDR3 protein: CASSLPLEAGGTDTQYF
CDR3 DNA: TGTGCCAGTAGTCTCCCCCTAGAAGCGGGGGGCACAGATACGCAGTATTTT

D gene: -
clone size: -
V gene: TRBV5-4
J gene: TRBJ1-2
CDR3 protein: CASSLRGTYGYTF
CDR3 DNA: TGTGCCAGCAGCTTGCGGGGTACCTATGGCTACACCTTC

D gene: TRBD1
clone size: once
V gene: TRBV2
J gene: TRBJ2-2
CDR3 protein: CASSLLDREVTGELFF
CDR3 DNA: TGTGCCAGCAGTTTACTGGACAGGGAGGTGACCGGGGAGCTGTTTTTT

D gene: -
clone size: -
V gene: TRBV6-5
J gene: TRBJ2-5
CDR3 protein: CASSFLETQYF
CDR3 DNA: TGTGCCAGCAGTTTCCTTGAGACCCAGTACTTC

D gene: -
clone size: few
V gene: TRBV4-2
J gene: TRBJ2-2
CDR3 protein: CASSPSGTLNGELFF
CDR3 DNA: TGTGCCAGCAGCCCATCCGGGACTTTAAACGGGGAGCTGTTTTTT

D gene: -
clone size: -
V gene: TRBV25-1
J gene: TRBJ1-1
CDR3 protein: CASSELGQGNTEAFF
CDR3 DNA: TGTGCCAGCAGTGAATTGGGTCAGGGGAACACTGAAGCTTTCTTT

D gene: -
clone size: -
V gene: TRBV7-9
J gene: TRBJ1-2
CDR3 protein: CASSLYDRGYTF
CDR3 DNA: TGTGCCAGCAGCTTATACGACAGGGGCTACACCTTC

D gene: TRBD2
clone size: -
V gene: TRBV9
J gene: TRBJ2-3
CDR3 protein: CASSASGAYTDTQYF
CDR3 DNA: TGTGCCAGCAGCGCAAGCGGGGCCTACACGGATACGCAGTATTTT

D gene: -
clone size: once
V gene: TRBV11-2
J gene: TRBJ1-2
CDR3 protein: CASSLGQGDSGYTF
CDR3 DNA: TGTGCCAGCAGCTTAGGGCAGGGCGACTCTGGCTACACCTTC

D gene: -
clone size: -
V gene: TRBV27
J gene: TRBJ2-3
CDR3 protein: CASNLLGQVTQYF
CDR3 DNA: TGTGCCAGCAACTTACTGGGACAAGTCACGCAGTATTTT

D gene: -
clone size: once
V gene: TRBV4-3
J gene: TRBJ1-2
CDR3 protein: CASSQGRDSFANYGYTF
CDR3 DNA: TGCGCCAGCAGCCAAGGCCGAGACTCCTTTGCTAACTATGGCTACACCTTC

D gene: -
clone size: -
V gene: TRBV19
J gene: TRBJ2-1
CDR3 protein: CASSIDIFGEYNEQFF
CDR3 DNA: TGTGCCAGTAGTATAGATATCTTTGGAGAATACAATGAGCAGTTCTTC

D gene: -
clone size: -
V gene: TRBV9
J gene: TRBJ1-4
CDR3 protein: CASSAPGSPNEKLFF
CDR3 DNA: TGTGCCAGCAGCGCCCCCGGTTCCCCTAATGAAAAACTGTTTTTT

D gene: -
clone size: -
V gene: TRBV19
J gene: TRBJ2-3
CDR3 protein: CASSATGYNTDTQYF
CDR3 DNA: TGTGCCAGTAGTGCCACAGGGTACAACACAGATACGCAGTATTTT

D gene: TRBD1
clone size: -
V gene: TRBV13
J gene: TRBJ2-1
CDR3 protein: CASSSWTGLRNEQFF
CDR3 DNA: TGTGCCAGCAGCTCTTGGACAGGTCTGAGGAATGAGCAGTTCTTC

D gene: -
clone size: -
V gene: TRBV4-3
J gene: TRBJ2-1
CDR3 protein: CASSQGLGNEQFF
CDR3 DNA: TGCGCCAGCAGCCAGGGGCTAGGTAATGAGCAGTTCTTC

D gene: -
clone size: -
V gene: TRBV5-6
J gene: TRBJ2-7
CDR3 protein: CASSHGTGVNEQYF
CDR3 DNA: TGTGCCAGCAGCCACGGGACGGGGGTCAACGAGCAGTACTTC

D gene: TRBD2
clone size: -
V gene: TRBV28
J gene: TRBJ2-1
CDR3 protein: CASSPGLAGAAHHIHYNEQFF
CDR3 DNA: TGTGCCAGCAGTCCCGGACTAGCGGGGGCAGCCCATCATATTCATTACAATGAGCAGTTCTTC

D gene: TRBD2
clone size: -
V gene: TRBV4-1
J gene: TRBJ2-7
CDR3 protein: CASSQATSGVSSYEQYF
CDR3 DNA: TGCGCCAGCAGCCAAGCGACTAGCGGGGTGAGCTCCTACGAGCAGTACTTC

D gene: -
clone size: few
V gene: TRBV9
J gene: TRBJ2-5
CDR3 protein: CASSGGWGGETQYF
CDR3 DNA: TGTGCCAGCAGCGGGGGGTGGGGAGGAGAGACCCAGTACTTC

D gene: -
clone size: -
V gene: TRBV6-6
J gene: TRBJ2-3
CDR3 protein: CAALSPGTDTQYF
CDR3 DNA: TGTGCGGCCTTAAGCCCGGGTACAGATACGCAGTATTTT

D gene: -
clone size: -
V gene: TRBV9
J gene: TRBJ2-3
CDR3 protein: CASSVQTTVTDTQYF
CDR3 DNA: TGTGCCAGCAGCGTACAGACTACAGTGACAGATACGCAGTATTTT

D gene: -
clone size: -
V gene: TRBV5-4
J gene: TRBJ1-1
CDR3 protein: CASSLAYGNTEAFF
CDR3 DNA: TGTGCCAGCAGCTTGGCTTACGGGAACACTGAAGCTTTCTTT

D gene: TRBD2
clone size: once
V gene: TRBV10-3
J gene: TRBJ2-1
CDR3 protein: CAISESLAGGQNEQFF
CDR3 DNA: TGTGCCATCAGTGAGTCTTTAGCGGGGGGGCAGAATGAGCAGTTCTTC

D gene: -
clone size: -
V gene: TRBV6-6
J gene: TRBJ2-3
CDR3 protein: CASSYRSGDTQYF
CDR3 DNA: TGTGCCAGCAGTTACAGATCGGGAGATACGCAGTATTTT

D gene: TRBD1
clone size: -
V gene: TRBV27
J gene: TRBJ2-7
CDR3 protein: CASSLMTGAYEQYF
CDR3 DNA: TGTGCCAGCAGTTTGATGACAGGGGCCTACGAGCAGTACTTC

D gene: -
clone size: -
V gene: TRBV7-2
J gene: TRBJ2-7
CDR3 protein: CASSLGVRRAEEQYF
CDR3 DNA: TGTGCCAGCAGCTTAGGAGTCCGCAGGGCCGAGGAACAGTACTTC

D gene: -
clone size: -
V gene: TRBV4-3
J gene: TRBJ2-1
CDR3 protein: CASSQWTINEQFF
CDR3 DNA: TGCGCCAGCAGCCAGTGGACAATCAATGAGCAGTTCTTC

D gene: TRBD2
clone size: -
V gene: TRBV9
J gene: TRBJ2-1
CDR3 protein: CASSPVGLAEESYNEQFF
CDR3 DNA: TGTGCCAGCAGCCCGGTGGGCCTAGCGGAGGAATCCTACAATGAGCAGTTCTTC

D gene: TRBD1
clone size: few
V gene: TRBV18
J gene: TRBJ1-2
CDR3 protein: CASSPLRTPDRGDGYTF
CDR3 DNA: TGTGCCAGCTCACCATTACGTACTCCCGACAGGGGCGATGGCTACACCTTC

D gene: TRBD1
clone size: -
V gene: TRBV4-3
J gene: TRBJ1-1
CDR3 protein: CASSPRGQGNTEAFF
CDR3 DNA: TGCGCCAGCAGCCCAAGGGGACAGGGCAACACTGAAGCTTTCTTT

D gene: -
clone size: few
V gene: TRBV9
J gene: TRBJ2-7
CDR3 protein: CASRELLASSYEQYF
CDR3 DNA: TGTGCCAGCAGGGAGCTACTAGCCTCGTCCTACGAGCAGTACTTC

D gene: -
clone size: -
V gene: TRBV29-1
J gene: TRBJ2-1
CDR3 protein: CSVERINEQFF
CDR3 DNA: TGCAGCGTTGAGAGGATCAATGAGCAGTTCTTC

D gene: -
clone size: -
V gene: TRBV9
J gene: TRBJ1-6
CDR3 protein: CASSGGHDNSPLHF
CDR3 DNA: TGTGCCAGCAGCGGCGGGCACGATAATTCACCCCTCCACTTT

D gene: TRBD1
clone size: -
V gene: TRBV7-9
J gene: TRBJ2-5
CDR3 protein: CASSSQGDQETQYF
CDR3 DNA: TGTGCCAGCAGCTCACAGGGGGATCAAGAGACCCAGTACTTC

D gene: TRBD2
clone size: -
V gene: TRBV6-6
J gene: TRBJ2-3
CDR3 protein: CATSGLVADTQYF
CDR3 DNA: TGTGCCACCTCGGGACTAGTCGCAGATACGCAGTATTTT

D gene: -
clone size: -
V gene: TRBV21-1
J gene: TRBJ2-3
CDR3 protein: CASSKKRGGPDTQYF
CDR3 DNA: TGTGCCAGCAGCAAAAAGCGGGGGGGCCCAGATACGCAGTATTTT

D gene: -
clone size: -
V gene: TRBV9
J gene: TRBJ2-7
CDR3 protein: CASSVGTGPPGEQYF
CDR3 DNA: TGTGCCAGCAGCGTAGGCACAGGGCCCCCTGGCGAGCAGTACTTC

D gene: TRBD2
clone size: few
V gene: TRBV2
J gene: TRBJ2-5
CDR3 protein: CASKQSPGLALTSQETQYF
CDR3 DNA: TGTGCCAGCAAGCAGTCCCCAGGACTAGCGCTTACCAGCCAAGAGACCCAGTACTTC

D gene: -
clone size: -
V gene: TRBV2
J gene: TRBJ1-1
CDR3 protein: CASNPVGGRGTEAFF
CDR3 DNA: TGTGCCAGCAACCCCGTGGGGGGGCGAGGCACTGAAGCTTTCTTT

D gene: TRBD2
clone size: few
V gene: TRBV5-6
J gene: TRBJ2-7
CDR3 protein: CASIEWGGYEQYF
CDR3 DNA: TGTGCCAGCATCGAGTGGGGGGGATACGAGCAGTACTTC

D gene: -
clone size: once
V gene: TRBV11-1
J gene: TRBJ2-7
CDR3 protein: CASSLGGSEQYF
CDR3 DNA: TGTGCCAGCAGCTTAGGGGGCTCCGAGCAGTACTTC

D gene: -
clone size: -
V gene: TRBV9
J gene: TRBJ2-7
CDR3 protein: CASSPGSTYEQYF
CDR3 DNA: TGTGCCAGCAGCCCCGGGAGTACCTACGAGCAGTACTTC

D gene: TRBD1
clone size: -
V gene: TRBV27
J gene: TRBJ2-7
CDR3 protein: CASSYQGAREQYF
CDR3 DNA: TGTGCCAGCAGTTACCAGGGGGCTCGGGAGCAGTACTTC

D gene: TRBD1
clone size: few
V gene: TRBV6-5
J gene: TRBJ1-6
CDR3 protein: CASSYSGQGYSPLHF
CDR3 DNA: TGTGCCAGCAGTTACTCGGGACAGGGGTATTCACCCCTCCACTTT

D gene: -
clone size: few
V gene: TRBV27
J gene: TRBJ2-1
CDR3 protein: CASSLGGAYSGQFF
CDR3 DNA: TGTGCCAGCAGTTTGGGGGGGGCATACTCTGGGCAGTTCTTC

D gene: TRBD2
clone size: -
V gene: TRBV5-4
J gene: TRBJ2-5
CDR3 protein: CASSSDMRTSGGAQETQYF
CDR3 DNA: TGTGCCAGCAGCTCCGATATGAGGACTAGCGGGGGGGCACAAGAGACCCAGTACTTC

D gene: TRBD2
clone size: -
V gene: TRBV6-1
J gene: TRBJ2-3
CDR3 protein: CASSVGELLAGEGDTQYF
CDR3 DNA: TGTGCCAGCAGTGTTGGAGAGCTCCTAGCGGGGGAGGGAGATACGCAGTATTTT

D gene: TRBD1
clone size: -
V gene: TRBV5-6
J gene: TRBJ1-1
CDR3 protein: CASSLGGDRAETEAFF
CDR3 DNA: TGTGCCAGCAGCTTGGGGGGGGACAGGGCAGAAACTGAAGCTTTCTTT

D gene: -
clone size: -
V gene: TRBV6-6
J gene: TRBJ2-1
CDR3 protein: CASTLSITGAEQFF
CDR3 DNA: TGTGCCAGCACTCTTTCTATAACAGGTGCTGAGCAGTTCTTC

D gene: -
clone size: -
V gene: TRBV6-4
J gene: TRBJ2-5
CDR3 protein: CASSQGWGLIRYSEETQYF
CDR3 DNA: TGTGCCAGCAGTCAGGGTTGGGGACTCATACGATACAGCGAAGAGACCCAGTACTTC

D gene: -
clone size: -
V gene: TRBV7-9
J gene: TRBJ1-2
CDR3 protein: CASSSRTDPNYGYTF
CDR3 DNA: TGTGCCAGCAGCTCTCGGACAGATCCTAACTATGGCTACACCTTC

D gene: -
clone size: -
V gene: TRBV27
J gene: TRBJ1-4
CDR3 protein: CASSDRLPNEKLFF
CDR3 DNA: TGTGCCAGCAGCGACAGGCTGCCTAATGAAAAACTGTTTTTT

D gene: TRBD1
clone size: -
V gene: TRBV27
J gene: TRBJ2-7
CDR3 protein: CASSLTGQGGAYEQYF
CDR3 DNA: TGTGCCAGCAGTTTAACGGGACAGGGGGGTGCCTACGAGCAGTACTTC

D gene: -
clone size: few
V gene: TRBV2
J gene: TRBJ2-1
CDR3 protein: CASRPTGSSYNEQFF
CDR3 DNA: TGTGCCAGCAGGCCAACAGGGAGCTCCTACAATGAGCAGTTCTTC